A selection of T cell receptor beta chains follows, all from one sample in a study of blood T cell repertoires in COVID-19. The protocol was immunoSEQ multiplex PCR, while the TCRdb copy is restricted to in-frame clones and leaves out a portion. This sample carries approximately 210,000 clones, 88% of them seen once, and the ten largest clones take 0.55% to 0.75%. Sequencing was performed on peripheral blood. The receptors come from a man aged 35 to 55 with acute or convalescent COVID-19. Both conserved end residues are trimmed from each CDR3.

>TRBV28|TRBJ2-7
ASSPYSSDRSYEQY
>TRBV19|TRBJ2-7
ASSYWTSGYEQY
>TRBV18|TRBJ2-7
ASSPKGAGEQY
>TRBV11-2|TRBJ1-4
ASSLGHSGLREKLF
>TRBV6-6|TRBJ2-7
ASSYSLAGTTYEQY
>TRBV21-1|TRBJ2-1
ASSKGRGNGDNEQF
>TRBV30|TRBJ2-2
ACLMPGQVHTGELF
>TRBV9|TRBJ1-6
ASSVGVQGAPLH
>TRBV7-9|TRBJ1-1
ASSLDAGVNTEAF
>TRBV19|TRBJ2-7
ASSIGSKLAGGPSYEQY
>TRBV5-5|TRBJ2-1
ASSLVGGAPAYNEQF
>TRBV7-2|TRBJ1-2
ASSLVVQEYGYT
>TRBV7-6|TRBJ2-2
ASSLSSSGNTGELF
>TRBV18|TRBJ1-1
ASSPRGGGTEAF
>TRBV9|TRBJ1-3
ASSVGEGSTLSNSGNTIY
>TRBV11-2|TRBJ2-2
ASSFTPGGTGELF
>TRBV4-3|TRBJ1-5
ASSQSGLQAQPQH
>TRBV21-1|TRBJ2-5
ASSRGLY
>TRBV4-1|TRBJ2-1
ASSQDRTRGWNEQF
>TRBV6-5|TRBJ2-3
ASREGPKSTDTQY
>TRBV3-1/TRBV3-2|TRBJ1-2
ASSQGAANYYGYT
>TRBV13|TRBJ2-1
ASNPSGSDIYNEQF
>TRBV7-2|TRBJ2-2
ASSTIPGQGAAGELF